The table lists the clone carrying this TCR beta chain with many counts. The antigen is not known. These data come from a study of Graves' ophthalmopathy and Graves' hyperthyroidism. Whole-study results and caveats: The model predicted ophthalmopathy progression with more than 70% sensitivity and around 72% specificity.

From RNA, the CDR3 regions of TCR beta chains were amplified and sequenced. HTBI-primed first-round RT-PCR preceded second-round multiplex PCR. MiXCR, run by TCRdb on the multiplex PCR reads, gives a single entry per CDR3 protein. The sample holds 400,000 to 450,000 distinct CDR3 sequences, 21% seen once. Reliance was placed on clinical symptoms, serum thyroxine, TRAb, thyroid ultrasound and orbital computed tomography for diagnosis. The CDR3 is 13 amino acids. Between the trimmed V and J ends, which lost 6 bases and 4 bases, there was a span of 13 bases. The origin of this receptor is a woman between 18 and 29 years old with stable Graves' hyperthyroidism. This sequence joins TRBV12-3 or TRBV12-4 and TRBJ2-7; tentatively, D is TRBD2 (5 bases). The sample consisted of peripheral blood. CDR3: CASSGLESYEQYF. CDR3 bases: TGTGCCAGCAGCGGACTCGAGAGTTACGAGCAGTACTTC.